Described below is a single T cell receptor beta chain sequence and its context. Its target is unknown. TCRdb's copy holds only in-frame clones and misses some; the assay was immunoSEQ multiplex PCR. The sample lists 150,000 to 200,000 clones, 90% occurring once. The data were obtained in a study of T cell responses to AZD1222 COVID-19 vaccine. General observations from the study: The number of AZD1222 recipients seropositive at baseline was only 5 to 7. With two AZD1222 doses given, Spike-specific TCR breadth and depth both rose.

This CDR3 is built from 11 residues. The V and J ends lost 5 bases and 1 base respectively, with 2 bases between them. This clonotype was obtained from an adult in good health. The sequencing used peripheral blood, collected on day 0 of AZD1222 vaccination. The chain carries TRBV12-3 or TRBV12-4 and TRBJ1-1; D gene unclear. CDR3 in amino acids: CASSANTEAFF. In nucleotides, the CDR3 is TGTGCCAGCAGTGCGAACACTGAAGCTTTCTTT.